The clone carrying this TCR beta chain appeared a few times. Its antigen is still unknown. This specimen comes from a study of human T cells and chemical hapten exposure. The wider study: From small differences in pooled library volume came most of the variation in per-sample TCR yields.

Study conclusions and caveats: Sensitizing with DPC caused no change in TCRs above 1 in 1000 frequency.

Trimming left V 2 bases short and J 4 bases short, with 10 bases between. Germline CDR1 LGHDT, CDR2 YNNKEL (reference sequence). There are 14 residues in the CDR3. TCRdb independently ran MiXCR on the RACE reads; one entry per CDR3 protein. The sample lists under 95,000 distinct CDR3 sequences, about 8.8% occurring once. Time point indicated: healthy volunteer bleed at 2 weeks. The authors extracted total RNA from unfractionated whole blood. The TCR comes from a female donor in good health. Some clones in this sample may be carry-over from other donors' samples. The rearrangement links TRBV3-1 to TRBJ2-3, with D uncertain. The sequenced material came from whole blood. CDR3 sequence (DNA): TGTGCCAGCAGCCAATCACAAGGTTCAGATACGCAGTATTTT. Translating it yields CASSQSQGSDTQYF.